This TCR beta chain was captured in a study of blood T cell repertoires in COVID-19. The wider study: The cDNA or gDNA used as material had been derived from T cells, B-cell-depleted T cells, or PBMCs.

Authors' methods: Reference gene primer amplification gave nucleated cell count estimates. Repertoires were generated with immunoSEQ multiplex PCR, while TCRdb's copy carries only in-frame clones and drops some. For V, J and clone size, that table is used; D and trimming come from the DNA. Of about 150,000 clones detected, about four fifths appear once; the ten largest clones hold about 31%. The table lists this clone with a count of one. The V gene end was trimmed by 5 bases and the J gene end by 8 bases; junction bases not matched to a gene: 0. Germline V gene lookup returns CDR1 MNHNY and CDR2 SVGAGI (reference sequence). The CDR3 spans 12 residues.

The source material was peripheral blood. The chain uses TRBV6-6 and TRBJ1-6; 7 bases match TRBD1. The TCR was taken from a woman aged 55-70 years with acute or convalescent COVID-19. The chain's CDR3 is CASSTGDSPLHF. CDR3 DNA: TGTGCCAGCAGTACAGGGGATTCACCCCTCCACTTT.